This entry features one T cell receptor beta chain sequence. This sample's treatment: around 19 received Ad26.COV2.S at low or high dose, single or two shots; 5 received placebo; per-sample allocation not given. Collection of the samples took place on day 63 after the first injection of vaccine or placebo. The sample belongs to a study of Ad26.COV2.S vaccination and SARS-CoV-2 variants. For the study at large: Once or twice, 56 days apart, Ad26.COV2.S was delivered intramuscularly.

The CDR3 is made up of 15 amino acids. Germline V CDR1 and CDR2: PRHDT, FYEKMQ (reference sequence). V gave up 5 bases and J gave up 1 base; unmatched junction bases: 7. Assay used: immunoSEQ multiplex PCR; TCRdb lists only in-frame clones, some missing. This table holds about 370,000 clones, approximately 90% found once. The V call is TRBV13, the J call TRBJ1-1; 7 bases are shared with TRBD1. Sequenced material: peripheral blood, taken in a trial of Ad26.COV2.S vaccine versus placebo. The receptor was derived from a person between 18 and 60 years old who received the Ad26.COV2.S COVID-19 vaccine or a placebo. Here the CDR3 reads CASSPHRGRNTEAFF. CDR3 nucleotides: TGTGCCAGCAGCCCTCACAGGGGTCGGAACACTGAAGCTTTCTTT.